This T cell receptor (beta chain) was recorded in a study of identical twins. Study observations and caveats: Conclusions came from cross-sectional statistical analysis, not from following the same donors.

A few counts support this clonotype. The target antigen is unknown. TCRdb re-derived calls from the 5' RACE reads in MiXCR, one entry per CDR3 protein. The table includes 310,000 or so distinct CDR3 sequences, roughly 8.6% detected once. This CDR3 contains 14 residues. CDR1 SEHNR and CDR2 FQNEAQ come from the germline V gene (reference sequence). V shed 2 bases and J shed 2 bases, with 9 bases lying between them. The sample was also reused in another study, on yellow fever vaccine responses in identical twins. This second study notes: Twins reportedly showed a vaccine T cell response that seemed partly convergent and partly personalized.

The sequence came from a woman aged 18 to 35 in good health. V usage is TRBV7-9 and J usage is TRBJ2-5, with D possibly TRBD1 on 5 matching bases. Sequences were obtained from memory (CD45RO+) T cells sorted from blood. CDR3 loop: CASSLIQVQETQYF. The CDR3 DNA reads TGTGCCAGCAGCTTAATACAGGTTCAAGAGACCCAGTACTTC.